The next 10 T cell receptor beta chains were all read from a single sample in a study of blood T cells in healthy people across ages. Together with a sample-barcoded 5' primer, a J-beta primer mix was included in a second PCR lasting about 6 to 12 cycles. TCRdb re-derived calls from the 5' RACE reads in MiXCR, one entry per CDR3 protein. The table records over 950,000 distinct CDR3 sequences, 35% to 45% of them present only once. What was sequenced was blood. All receptors derive from a man in his late teens or twenties in good health.

V usage is TRBV7-2 and J usage is TRBJ1-4, with no clear D. The V gene's germline CDR1 is SGHTA and CDR2 FQGNSA. This CDR3 comprises 15 residues. The V and J ends lost 4 bases and 8 bases respectively, with 17 bases between them. DNA of the CDR3: TGTGCCAGCAGCTCCCGGACGGGCGACGGGGAAAAACTGTTTTTT. Protein product: CASSSRTGDGEKLFF.

This clonotype has more than one count but fewer than ten. This rearrangement joins TRBV20-1 to TRBJ2-7; weak D call: TRBD1 (6 bases). Between the trimmed V and J ends, which lost 5 bases and 3 bases, there was a span of 17 bases. This CDR3 has 14 amino acids. Germline-derived CDR1 and CDR2 are DFQATT and SNEGSKA (reference sequence). Here the CDR3 DNA reads TGCAGTGCTGCCCAGCCGGGACAAGTCTACGAGCAGTACTTC. Amino acid sequence: CSAAQPGQVYEQYF.

This clonotype was seen many times. The chain uses TRBV7-9 and TRBJ2-3; no clear D. This CDR3 spans 15 amino acids. Germline V gives CDR1 SEHNR, CDR2 FQNEAQ (reference sequence). V lost 5 bases, J lost 0 bases, and 12 bases lay in between. CDR3 loop: CASSLPVISTDTQYF. DNA of the CDR3: TGTGCCAGCAGCCTACCCGTGATTAGCACAGATACGCAGTATTTT. Variable domain in full (rest from reference TRBV7-9 and TRBJ2-3): DTGVSQNPRHKITKRGQNVTFRCDPISEHNRLYWYRQTLGQGPEFLTYFQNEAQLEKSRLLSDRFSAERPKGSFSTLEIQRTEQGDSAMYLCASSLPVISTDTQYFGPGTRLTVL.

This sequence joins TRBV27 and TRBJ2-1, with D perhaps assigned TRBD1 or TRBD2 (5 bases each). The J call may be mistaken, given a closer DNA end match to TRBJ2-7. The CDR3 consists of 15 residues. CDR1 MNHEY and CDR2 SMNVEV come from the germline V gene (reference sequence). This CDR3 reads CASSESGRVYNEQYF. The DNA for the CDR3 is TGTGCCAGCAGTGAAAGCGGCAGGGTATACAATGAGCAGTACTTC.

This clonotype came up a few times. This rearrangement joins TRBV7-9 to TRBJ1-1; the D is unclear. The CDR3 runs to 15 residues. Trimming took 2 bases from V and 3 from J, leaving 13 bases between them. Germline CDR1 SEHNR, CDR2 FQNEAQ (reference sequence). The CDR3 loop reads CASSLRPAPDTEAFF. In DNA, the CDR3 is TGTGCCAGCAGCTTACGTCCGGCGCCGGACACTGAAGCTTTCTTT.

Details on this clonotype: The CDR3 ends on some other residue instead of the conserved phenylalanine or tryptophan, so this is likely a read error. The rearrangement joins TRBV7-2 to TRBJ2-3; 9 nucleotides align to TRBD1. V trimming: 5 bases; J trimming: 0 bases; junction bases outside the gene matches: 6. CDR1 is SGHTA and CDR2 is FQGNSA in the germline V gene. The CDR3 has 16 residues. In nucleotides, the CDR3 is TGTGCCAGCAGCCGGGACAGGGCCTCTAGCACAGATACGCAGTATGTT. Protein sequence: CASSRDRASSTDTQYV.

The V and J genes are TRBV30 and TRBJ1-2, with 8 nucleotides matching TRBD1. V shed 5 bases, J shed 4 bases, and the junction held 6 bases outside the gene matches. The CDR3 sequence is 13 residues long. CDR1 and CDR2 (germline): GTSNPN, SVGIG (reference sequence). The CDR3 region has the DNA TGTGCCTGGGGTGGGACAGGCCTCTATGGCTACACCTTC. Protein product: CAWGGTGLYGYTF.

This chain links TRBV12-3 or TRBV12-4 with TRBJ1-2, with D perhaps TRBD1 (5 bases). Trimming removed 7 bases at V and 5 bases at J, with 17 bases between. The CDR3 consists of 14 residues. The DNA for the CDR3 is TGTGCCAGCACCCTAACCGGGACGGCTTATGGCTACACCTTC. It specifies CASTLTGTAYGYTF.

This clonotype showed up just a few times. The chain has TRBV7-9 and TRBJ1-1; 8 positions match TRBD1. The junction had 18 bases not matched to a gene; V was cut back by 5 bases and J by 7 bases. In germline, CDR1 is SEHNR, CDR2 FQNEAQ (reference sequence). The CDR3 covers 17 residues. Here the CDR3 DNA reads TGTGCCAGCAGCCTATCGGGCCGACAGGGGAGGATTGGTGAAGCTTTCTTT. It specifies CASSLSGRQGRIGEAFF.

The chain joins TRBV6-1 to TRBJ2-7; no clear D. Trimming stripped 6 bases from V and 5 bases from J, with 32 bases between. Germline V gene data show CDR1 as MNHNS and CDR2 as SASEGT. This CDR3 contains 19 residues. For the CDR3, the DNA is TGTGCCAGCAGCCCAGGACGGAAAAACGATCATACTCCCTACAACGAGCAGTACTTC. Protein sequence: CASSPGRKNDHTPYNEQYF.